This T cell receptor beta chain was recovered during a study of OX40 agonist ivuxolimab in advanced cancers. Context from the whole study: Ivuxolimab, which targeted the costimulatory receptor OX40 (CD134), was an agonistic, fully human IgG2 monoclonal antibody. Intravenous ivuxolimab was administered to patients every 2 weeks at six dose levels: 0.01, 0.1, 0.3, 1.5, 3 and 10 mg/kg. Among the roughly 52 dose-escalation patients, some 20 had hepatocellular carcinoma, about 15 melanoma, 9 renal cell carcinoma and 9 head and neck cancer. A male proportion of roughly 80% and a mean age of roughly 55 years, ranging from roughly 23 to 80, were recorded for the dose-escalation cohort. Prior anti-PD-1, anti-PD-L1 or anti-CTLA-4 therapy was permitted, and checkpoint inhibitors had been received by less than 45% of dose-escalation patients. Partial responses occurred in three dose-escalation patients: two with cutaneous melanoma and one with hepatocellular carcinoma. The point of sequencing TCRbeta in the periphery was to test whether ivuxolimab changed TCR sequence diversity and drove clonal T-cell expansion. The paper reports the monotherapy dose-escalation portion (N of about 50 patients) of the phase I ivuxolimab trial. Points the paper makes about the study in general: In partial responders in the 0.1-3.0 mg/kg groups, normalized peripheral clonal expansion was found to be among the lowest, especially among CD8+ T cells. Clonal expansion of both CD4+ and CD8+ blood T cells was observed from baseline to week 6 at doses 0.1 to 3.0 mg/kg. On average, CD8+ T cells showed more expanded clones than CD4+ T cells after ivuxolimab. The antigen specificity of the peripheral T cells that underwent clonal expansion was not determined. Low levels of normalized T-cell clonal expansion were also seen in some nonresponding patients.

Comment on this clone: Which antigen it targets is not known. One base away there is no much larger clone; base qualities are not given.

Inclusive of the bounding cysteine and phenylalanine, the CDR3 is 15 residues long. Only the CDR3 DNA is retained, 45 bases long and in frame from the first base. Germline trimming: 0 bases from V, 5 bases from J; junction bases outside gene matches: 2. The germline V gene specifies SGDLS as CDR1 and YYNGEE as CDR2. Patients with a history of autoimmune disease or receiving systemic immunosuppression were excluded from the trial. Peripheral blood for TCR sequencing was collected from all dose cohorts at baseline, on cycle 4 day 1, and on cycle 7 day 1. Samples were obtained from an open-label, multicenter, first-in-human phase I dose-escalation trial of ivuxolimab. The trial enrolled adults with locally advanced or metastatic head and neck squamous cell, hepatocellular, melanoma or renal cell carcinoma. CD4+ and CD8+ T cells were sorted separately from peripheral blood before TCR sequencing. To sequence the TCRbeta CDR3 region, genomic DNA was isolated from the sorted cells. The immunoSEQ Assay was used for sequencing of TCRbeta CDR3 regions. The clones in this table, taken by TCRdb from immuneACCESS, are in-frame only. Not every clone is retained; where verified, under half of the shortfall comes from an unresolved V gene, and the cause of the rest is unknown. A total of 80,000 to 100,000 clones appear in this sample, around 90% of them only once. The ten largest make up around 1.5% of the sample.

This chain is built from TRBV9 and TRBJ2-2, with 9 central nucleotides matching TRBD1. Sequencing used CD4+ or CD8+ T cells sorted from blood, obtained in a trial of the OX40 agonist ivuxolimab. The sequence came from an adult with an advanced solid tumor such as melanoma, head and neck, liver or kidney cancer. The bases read TGTGCCAGCAGCGTAGGACAGGGGGGAACCGGGGAGCTGTTTTTT. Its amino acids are CASSVGQGGTGELFF.